This entry describes one T cell receptor beta chain. The sample is drawn from a study of blood T cell repertoires in COVID-19. Background on the study: Sites across the United States, Italy and Spain contributed samples from acute and convalescent COVID-19. T cells, B-cell-depleted T cells, or PBMCs provided the cDNA or gDNA that served as material.

The CDR3 spans 16 residues. In the original workflow: The assay estimated nucleated cells by amplifying reference gene primers. The repertoire was sequenced with immunoSEQ multiplex PCR; TCRdb's copy has only in-frame clones and lacks some. V, J and clone size were drawn from that table, and D and trimming were deduced from the DNA. The data show about 72,000 clones, roughly nine tenths seen once. The receptor was isolated from a human donor in a cohort sampled during active COVID-19. The J gene is TRBJ2-1, the V gene TRBV1; the DNA was not compared with TRBD2, the D call given in the table. TRBV1 is classified as a pseudogene. What was sequenced was peripheral blood. The CDR3: CTSSRGLAGDVDEQFF. CDR3 nucleotide sequence: TGCACCAGCAGCCGGGGACTAGCGGGAGACGTAGATGAGCAGTTCTTC.